This T cell receptor (beta chain) comes out of a study of blood T cell repertoires in COVID-19. Study details: Samples came from the United States, Italy and Spain, spanning acute and convalescent COVID-19. Sample material is recorded as cDNA or gDNA derived from T cells, B-cell-depleted T cells, or PBMCs.

Some clones are missing from TCRdb's copy, which holds only in-frame ones; the method was immunoSEQ multiplex PCR. The repertoire holds under 250,000 clones, roughly 77% seen once, with roughly 5.7% in the top ten. The V end lost 0 bases, the J end lost 0 bases, and 9 bases lay between the germline ends. Per the germline V gene, CDR1 is GTSNPN and CDR2 is SVGIG (reference sequence). This CDR3 has 15 residues. The clonotype originates from a woman aged 40 to 50 with COVID-19, enrolled during active disease. The chain carries TRBV30 and TRBJ1-5; no reliable D call. The sequenced sample was peripheral blood. The DNA of the CDR3 is TGTGCCTGGAGTGTAGGACTTAATAGCAATCAGCCCCAGCATTTT. Its translation: CAWSVGLNSNQPQHF.